Listed here is a single T cell receptor beta chain. The antigen remains undetermined. Time point of the sample: blood 2 weeks post-SBRT. Treatment reported: 15 Gy SBRT to primary tumor, nephrectomy 4 weeks later. This CDR3 is built from 14 residues. Trimming cost V 2 bases and J 5 bases; bases outside gene matches: 3. The germline CDR1 and CDR2 sequences are SGHRS and YFSETQ. The data stem from a study of radiation and T cells in renal cell carcinoma. Looking at the study overall: Nephrectomy followed 15 Gy stereotactic body radiation by 4 weeks.

Clones were read by immunoSEQ multiplex PCR, and TCRdb kept only the in-frame ones, dropping some. The sample lists more than 95,000 clones; 81% were seen once. Whole-study findings and limits: Top tumor clonotypes rose in blood 2 weeks post-radiation, then contracted. Pretreatment tumor biopsies were lacking, so baseline clonotypes are unknown.

This sequence joins TRBV5-1 and TRBJ2-5, with 10 bases matching TRBD2. The sequence came from a man aged 50 or older with renal cell carcinoma. The source material was blood, sampled from a patient whose treatment included radiotherapy and nephrectomy. The CDR3 DNA is TGCGCCAGCAGCTTCCTAGCGGGAGAGGAGACCCAGTACTTC. Translating it yields CASSFLAGEETQYF.